What follows describes a single TCR beta chain. This sample stems from a study of blood T cell repertoires in COVID-19. Turning to the study itself: Specimens from acute and convalescent COVID-19 originated in the United States, Italy and Spain.

Here immunoSEQ multiplex PCR was the method, and the copy in TCRdb shows in-frame clones only, minus some. The sample lists around 150,000 clones, 70% to 80% occurring once. The CDR3 spans 16 residues. Germline CDR1 reads SNHLY; CDR2 reads FYNNEI. Trimming removed 1 base at V and 4 bases at J, with 16 bases between. Sequenced sample: peripheral blood. This TCR derives from a man aged 60 to 75 with acute or convalescent COVID-19. The rearrangement uses TRBV2 and TRBJ1-1; maybe TRBD1 (6 bases). CDR3 residues: CASSEGVRGKGTEAFF. In nucleotides, the CDR3 is TGTGCCAGCAGTGAAGGGGTTAGGGGGAAGGGCACTGAAGCTTTCTTT.